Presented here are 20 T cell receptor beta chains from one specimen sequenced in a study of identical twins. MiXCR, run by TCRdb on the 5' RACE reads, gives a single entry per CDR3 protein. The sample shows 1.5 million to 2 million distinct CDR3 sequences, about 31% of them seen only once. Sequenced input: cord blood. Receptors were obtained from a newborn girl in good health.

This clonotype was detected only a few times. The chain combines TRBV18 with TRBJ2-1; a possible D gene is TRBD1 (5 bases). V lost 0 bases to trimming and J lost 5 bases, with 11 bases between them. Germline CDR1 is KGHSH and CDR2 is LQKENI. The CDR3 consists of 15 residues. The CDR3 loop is CASSPPRGIDNEQFF. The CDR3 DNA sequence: TGTGCCAGCTCACCACCTAGGGGCATTGACAATGAGCAGTTCTTC.

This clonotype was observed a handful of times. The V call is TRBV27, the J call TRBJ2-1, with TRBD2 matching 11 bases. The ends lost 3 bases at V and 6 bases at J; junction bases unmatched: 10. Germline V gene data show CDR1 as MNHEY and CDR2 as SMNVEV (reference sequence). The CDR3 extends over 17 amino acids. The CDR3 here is CASSFSPGLADLNEQFF. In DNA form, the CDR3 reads TGTGCCAGCAGTTTTTCCCCGGGACTAGCGGACCTCAATGAGCAGTTCTTC.

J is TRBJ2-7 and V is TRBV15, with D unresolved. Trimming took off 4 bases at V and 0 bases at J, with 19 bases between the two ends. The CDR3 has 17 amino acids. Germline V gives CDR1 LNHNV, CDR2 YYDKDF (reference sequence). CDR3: CATSKDRKLLHSYEQYF. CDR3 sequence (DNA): TGTGCCACCAGCAAAGATCGCAAGCTATTGCACTCCTACGAGCAGTACTTC.

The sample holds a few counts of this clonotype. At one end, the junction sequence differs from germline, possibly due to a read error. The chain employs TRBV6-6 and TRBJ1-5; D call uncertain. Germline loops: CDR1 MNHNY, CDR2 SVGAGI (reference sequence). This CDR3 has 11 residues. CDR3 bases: TGTGCCAGCAGCCAAAATCACCCCCAGCATTTT. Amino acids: CASSQNHPQHF.

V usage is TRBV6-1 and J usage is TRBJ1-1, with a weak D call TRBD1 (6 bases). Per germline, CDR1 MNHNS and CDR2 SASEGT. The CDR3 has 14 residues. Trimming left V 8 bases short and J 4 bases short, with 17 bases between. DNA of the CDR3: TGTGCCAGCCTGCTTCGGGGAGGGGGCACTGAAGCTTTCTTT. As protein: CASLLRGGGTEAFF.

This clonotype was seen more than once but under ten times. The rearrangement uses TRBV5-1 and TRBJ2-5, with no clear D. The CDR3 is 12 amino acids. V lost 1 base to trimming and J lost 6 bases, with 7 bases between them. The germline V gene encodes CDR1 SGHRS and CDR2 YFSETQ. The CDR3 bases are TGCGCCAGCAGCTTGTCGTCCCAGACCCAGTACTTC. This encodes CASSLSSQTQYF.

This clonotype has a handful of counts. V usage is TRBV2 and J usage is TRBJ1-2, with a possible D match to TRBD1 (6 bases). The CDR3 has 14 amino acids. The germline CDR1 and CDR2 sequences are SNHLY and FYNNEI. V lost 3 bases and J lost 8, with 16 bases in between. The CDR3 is CASSDMRGSVGYTF. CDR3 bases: TGTGCCAGCAGTGATATGAGGGGGTCGGTGGGCTACACCTTC.

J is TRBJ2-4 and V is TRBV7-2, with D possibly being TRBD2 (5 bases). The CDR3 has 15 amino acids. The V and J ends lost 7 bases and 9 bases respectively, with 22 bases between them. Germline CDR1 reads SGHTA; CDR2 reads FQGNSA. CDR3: CASTPKRSGNSIQYF. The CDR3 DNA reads TGTGCCAGCACCCCAAAACGTTCGGGAAACAGCATTCAGTACTTC.

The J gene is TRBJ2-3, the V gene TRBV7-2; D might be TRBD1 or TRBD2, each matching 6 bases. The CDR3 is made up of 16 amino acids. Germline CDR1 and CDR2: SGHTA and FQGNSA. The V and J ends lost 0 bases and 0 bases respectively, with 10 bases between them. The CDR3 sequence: CASSLAPGASTDTQYF. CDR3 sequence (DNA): TGTGCCAGCAGCTTAGCGCCGGGGGCAAGCACAGATACGCAGTATTTT.

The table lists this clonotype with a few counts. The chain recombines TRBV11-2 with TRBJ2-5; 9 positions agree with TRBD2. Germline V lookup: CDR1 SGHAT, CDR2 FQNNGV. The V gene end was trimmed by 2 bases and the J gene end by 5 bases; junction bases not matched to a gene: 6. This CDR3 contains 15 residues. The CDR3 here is CASSLTGLARETQYF. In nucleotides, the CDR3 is TGTGCCAGCAGCTTAACAGGACTAGCGAGGGAGACCCAGTACTTC.

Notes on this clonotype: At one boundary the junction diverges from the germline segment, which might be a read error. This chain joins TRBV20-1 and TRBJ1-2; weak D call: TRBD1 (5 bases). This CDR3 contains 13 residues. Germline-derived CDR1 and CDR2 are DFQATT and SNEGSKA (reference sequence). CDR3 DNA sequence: TGCAGTACTAGAGAGCCAGGGAACTATGGCTACACCTTC. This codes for CSTREPGNYGYTF.

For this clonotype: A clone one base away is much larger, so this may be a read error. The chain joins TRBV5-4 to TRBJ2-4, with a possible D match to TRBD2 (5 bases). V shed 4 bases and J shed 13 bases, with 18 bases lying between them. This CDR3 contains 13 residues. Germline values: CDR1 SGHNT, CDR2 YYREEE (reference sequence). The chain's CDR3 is CASSRLARDEQYF. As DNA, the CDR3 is TGTGCCAGCAGCAGGTTAGCGCGAGATGAGCAGTACTTC.

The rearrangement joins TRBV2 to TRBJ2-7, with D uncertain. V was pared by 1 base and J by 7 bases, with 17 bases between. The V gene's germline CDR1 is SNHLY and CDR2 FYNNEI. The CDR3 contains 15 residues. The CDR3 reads CASSEDSSSYNEQYF. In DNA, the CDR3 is TGTGCCAGCAGTGAAGACAGTAGCTCCTACAATGAGCAGTACTTC. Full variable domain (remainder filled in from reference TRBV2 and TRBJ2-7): EPEVTQTPSHQVTQMGQEVILRCVPISNHLYFYWYRQILGQKVEFLVSFYNNEISEKSEIFDDQFSVERPDGSNFTLKIRSTKLEDSAMYFCASSEDSSSYNEQYFGPGTRLTVT.

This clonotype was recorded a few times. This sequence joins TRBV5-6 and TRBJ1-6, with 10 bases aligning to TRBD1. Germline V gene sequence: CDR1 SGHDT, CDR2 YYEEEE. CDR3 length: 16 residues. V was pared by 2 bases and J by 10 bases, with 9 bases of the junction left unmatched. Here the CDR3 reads CASSFSGQGVESPLHF. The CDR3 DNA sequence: TGTGCCAGCAGCTTTTCTGGACAGGGGGTAGAATCACCCCTCCACTTT.

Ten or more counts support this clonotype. The DNA of the CDR3 is TGTGCCAGCAGTTTATCTCGGGGGGCCTACAATGAGCAGTTCTTC. This translates into CASSLSRGAYNEQFF. The V gene is TRBV27, the J gene TRBJ2-1, with 7 bases that match TRBD2. After removal of 0 bases from V and 2 bases from J, the junction contained 1 base not matched to a gene. Looked up from germline, CDR1 is MNHEY and CDR2 is SMNVEV (reference sequence). This CDR3 region has 15 residues.

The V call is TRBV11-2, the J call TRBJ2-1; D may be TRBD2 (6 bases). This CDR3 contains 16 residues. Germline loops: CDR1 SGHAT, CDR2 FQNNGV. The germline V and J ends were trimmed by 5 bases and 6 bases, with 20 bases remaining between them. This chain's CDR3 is CASSPLTSRTSNEQFF. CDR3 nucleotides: TGTGCCAGCAGCCCGTTGACTAGTAGAACGAGCAATGAGCAGTTCTTC.

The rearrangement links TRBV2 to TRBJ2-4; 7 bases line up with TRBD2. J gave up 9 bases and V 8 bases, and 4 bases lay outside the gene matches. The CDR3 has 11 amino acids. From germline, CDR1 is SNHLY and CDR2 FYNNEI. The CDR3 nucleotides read TGTGCCAGCGACCCGGGGGGCATTCAGTACTTC. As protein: CASDPGGIQYF.

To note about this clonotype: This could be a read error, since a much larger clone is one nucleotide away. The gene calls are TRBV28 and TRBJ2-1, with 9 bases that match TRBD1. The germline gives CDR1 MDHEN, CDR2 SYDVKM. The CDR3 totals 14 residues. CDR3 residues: CATSHLTGGNEQFF. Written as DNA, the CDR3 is TGTGCCACCAGTCACCTGACAGGGGGCAATGAGCAGTTCTTC.

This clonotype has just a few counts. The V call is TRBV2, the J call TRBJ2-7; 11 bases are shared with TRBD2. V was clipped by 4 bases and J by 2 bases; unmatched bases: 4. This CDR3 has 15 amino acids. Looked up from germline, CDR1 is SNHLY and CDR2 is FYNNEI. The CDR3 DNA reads TGTGCCAGCAGTGTGCCTAGCGGGGGGACCTACGAGCAGTACTTC. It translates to CASSVPSGGTYEQYF.

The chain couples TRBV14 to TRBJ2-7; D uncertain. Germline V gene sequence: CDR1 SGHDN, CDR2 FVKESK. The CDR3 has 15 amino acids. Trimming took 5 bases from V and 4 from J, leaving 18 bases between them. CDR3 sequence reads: CASSSTWGKGYEQYF. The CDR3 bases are TGTGCCAGCAGCTCTACATGGGGAAAGGGATACGAGCAGTACTTC.